The 23 T cell receptor beta chains given below trace back to one sample, sequenced in a study of blood T cell repertoires in COVID-19. The table came from immunoSEQ multiplex PCR; TCRdb's copy has only in-frame clones and leaves some out. The repertoire consists of about 230,000 clones, with approximately 85% occurring once and the leading ten covering 5.1%. The specimen sequenced was peripheral blood. The source is a man aged 45-60 years with COVID-19, enrolled during active disease.

This chain uses TRBV28 with TRBJ2-7; 12 bases fit TRBD1. J lost 4 bases, V lost 6 bases, and 13 bases had no gene match. The CDR3 loop spans 17 amino acids. Germline values: CDR1 MDHEN, CDR2 SYDVKM. The CDR3 region is CASSTRNVGQGAYEQYF. DNA for the CDR3: TGTGCCAGCAGCACTCGGAATGTGGGACAGGGGGCTTACGAGCAGTACTTC. Filled out from reference TRBV28 and TRBJ2-7, the complete variable domain reads DVKVTQSSRYLVKRTGEKVFLECVQDMDHENMFWYRQDPGLGLRLIYFSYDVKMKEKGDIPEGYSVSREKKERFSLILESASTNQTSMYLCASSTRNVGQGAYEQYFGPGTRLTVT.

This chain joins TRBV13 and TRBJ2-3; TRBD2 matches at 10 bases. This CDR3 contains 15 residues. Germline V gene lookup returns CDR1 PRHDT and CDR2 FYEKMQ (reference sequence). Trimming at V came to 7 bases and at J to 1 base, leaving 5 bases not matched to a gene. CDR3 coding DNA: TGTGCCAGCACCACCGGACTAGCGGGCACAGATACGCAGTATTTT. Residues: CASTTGLAGTDTQYF. Complete variable domain (other parts from reference TRBV13 and TRBJ2-3): AAGVIQSPRHLIKEKRETATLKCYPIPRHDTVYWYQQGPGQDPQFLISFYEKMQSDKGSIPDRFSAQQFSDYHSELNMSSLELGDSALYFCASTTGLAGTDTQYFGPGTRLTVL.

The chain has TRBV7-9 and TRBJ2-2; tentative D call: TRBD1 (6 bases). Germline CDR1 reads SEHNR; CDR2 reads FQNEAQ (reference sequence). Trimming removed 2 bases from V and 5 bases from J, with 12 bases in between. The CDR3 is made up of 15 amino acids. CDR3 region: CASSLLQGVTGELFF. DNA of the CDR3: TGTGCCAGCAGCTTATTACAGGGCGTTACCGGGGAGCTGTTTTTT.

The chain couples TRBV5-1 to TRBJ2-7; a possible D gene is TRBD1 (5 bases). V lost 0 bases and J 1 base, leaving 11 bases between the germline ends. This CDR3 has 15 residues. Germline V gene sequence: CDR1 SGHRS, CDR2 YFSETQ. CDR3 DNA sequence: TGCGCCAGCAGCTTGGTGTCGCAGGGATCCTACGAGCAGTACTTC. Protein sequence: CASSLVSQGSYEQYF.

This clone showed up just a few times. The rearrangement links TRBV4-1 to TRBJ1-1; 8 bases are shared with TRBD1. This CDR3 has 16 amino acids. V shed 4 bases, J shed 5 bases, and the junction held 12 bases outside the gene matches. Germline V lookup: CDR1 MGHRA, CDR2 YSYEKL. The CDR3 loop is CASSLSLGQGGTEAFF. DNA of the CDR3: TGCGCCAGCAGCCTATCCCTTGGACAGGGCGGAACTGAAGCTTTCTTT.

The chain has TRBV6-7 and TRBJ2-7; D possibly corresponds to TRBD2 (6 bases). TRBV6-7 is annotated as an ORF whose role is uncertain. The CDR3 loop spans 12 amino acids. Trimming took off 10 bases at V and 4 bases at J, with 14 bases between the two ends. The CDR3 protein is CATKWGVYEQYF. CDR3 bases: TGTGCCACCAAGTGGGGGGTATACGAGCAGTACTTC.

This clone has only one observation. The rearrangement joins TRBV9 to TRBJ2-1; 13 nucleotides agree with TRBD2. Germline assignment: CDR1 SGDLS and CDR2 YYNGEE. V dropped 0 bases and J dropped 6; count of bases not matched to a gene: 3. The CDR3 is 16 residues long. Here the CDR3 DNA reads TGTGCCAGCAGCGTAGTACTAGCGGGGGGGTCCAATGAGCAGTTCTTC. It yields the protein CASSVVLAGGSNEQFF.

V is TRBV30 and J is TRBJ2-7; 7 nucleotides align to TRBD1. This CDR3 region has 12 residues. J lost 0 bases, V lost 7 bases, and 3 bases had no gene match. CDR1 is GTSNPN, CDR2 SVGIG, per germline (reference sequence). The CDR3: CASDRDSYEQYF. CDR3 bases: TGTGCCTCTGACAGGGACTCCTACGAGCAGTACTTC.

V and J are TRBV5-4 and TRBJ1-2; a weak D match, TRBD1 (5 bases). Germline assignment: CDR1 SGHNT and CDR2 YYREEE (reference sequence). V lost 4 bases and J 3 bases, leaving 10 bases between the germline ends. This CDR3 spans 13 amino acids. CDR3 region: CASSKTGDYGYTF. DNA of the CDR3: TGTGCCAGCAGCAAAACAGGTGACTATGGCTACACCTTC.

The chain links TRBV7-2 to TRBJ1-5; maybe TRBD1 (5 bases). Germline V lookup: CDR1 SGHTA, CDR2 FQGNSA. Trimming left V 3 bases short and J 2 bases short, with 11 bases between. The CDR3 is 15 residues long. CDR3 in DNA: TGTGCCAGCAGCTTCGGAGGGGATGGCAATCAGCCCCAGCATTTT. The encoded protein is CASSFGGDGNQPQHF. The full variable domain, completed using reference TRBV7-2 and TRBJ1-5, is GAGVSQSPSNKVTEKGKDVELRCDPISGHTALYWYRQSLGQGLEFLIYFQGNSAPDKSGLPSDRFSAERTGGSVSTLTIQRTQQEDSAVYLCASSFGGDGNQPQHFGDGTRLSIL.

The genes are TRBV6-5 and TRBJ2-7, with a possible D match to TRBD1 (8 bases). V shed 2 bases and J shed 4 bases, with 18 bases lying between them. In germline, CDR1 is MNHEY, CDR2 SVGAGI. The length of the CDR3 is 16 residues. CDR3 residues: CASSYLRTGRAYEQYF. Here the CDR3 DNA reads TGTGCCAGCAGTTACCTGAGGACAGGGAGGGCTTACGAGCAGTACTTC.

The chain couples TRBV29-1 to TRBJ2-2; TRBD2 is a possible D gene (6 bases). V lost 5 bases and J 4 bases, leaving 14 bases between the germline ends. CDR1 is SQVTM and CDR2 is ANQGSEA in the germline V gene. The CDR3 is 14 amino acids. This CDR3 is CSVSRVGGTGELFF. The CDR3 DNA reads TGCAGCGTTAGTCGAGTGGGAGGCACCGGGGAGCTGTTTTTT.

The J gene is TRBJ1-1, the V gene TRBV11-3; D gene unclear. The CDR3 runs 15 residues. Germline V lookup: CDR1 SGHNT, CDR2 YENEEA. V lost 0 bases, J lost 3 bases, and 11 bases lay in between. CDR3 in DNA: TGTGCCAGCAGCTTAGAGGTGGTAGCTTACACTGAAGCTTTCTTT. Its translation: CASSLEVVAYTEAFF.

The chain carries TRBV9 and TRBJ1-1; 7 bases align to TRBD1. The V gene end was trimmed by 3 bases and the J gene end by 1 base; junction bases not matched to a gene: 9. This CDR3 is 16 amino acids long. Looked up from germline, CDR1 is SGDLS and CDR2 is YYNGEE. CDR3 in DNA: TGTGCCAGCAGCGCAGCGACAGGGTTGTCGAACACTGAAGCTTTCTTT. Translating gives CASSAATGLSNTEAFF.

The J gene is TRBJ2-1, the V gene TRBV27; D possibly corresponds to TRBD1 (5 bases). The CDR3 is 15 amino acids. V was cut by 6 bases and J by 4 bases, with 16 bases left in between. The V gene's germline CDR1 is MNHEY and CDR2 SMNVEV (reference sequence). CDR3 protein: CASSPVVGQYNEQFF. The CDR3 DNA is TGTGCCAGCAGCCCCGTTGTGGGGCAGTACAATGAGCAGTTCTTC.

The V and J genes are TRBV5-1 and TRBJ1-1; possibly TRBD1 for D (6 bases). Germline V lookup: CDR1 SGHRS, CDR2 YFSETQ. Between the trimmed V and J ends, which lost 0 bases and 2 bases, there was a span of 11 bases. The CDR3 covers 15 residues. The CDR3 region has the DNA TGCGCCAGCAGCTTGGTTTGGGGGCTCAACACTGAAGCTTTCTTT. Translating gives CASSLVWGLNTEAFF. Drawing the rest from reference TRBV5-1 and TRBJ1-1, the complete variable domain is KAGVTQTPRYLIKTRGQQVTLSCSPISGHRSVSWYQQTPGQGLQFLFEYFSETQRNKGNFPGRFSGRQFSNSRSEMNVSTLELGDSALYLCASSLVWGLNTEAFFGQGTRLTVV.

The genes are TRBV6-5 and TRBJ1-5; no firm D call. CDR3 length equals 15 residues. V was shortened by 7 bases and J by 2 bases, with 15 bases between the two germline ends. Germline V gene sequence: CDR1 MNHEY, CDR2 SVGAGI. CDR3 DNA sequence: TGTGCCAGCACGGGAACGGTTGGTGGCAATCAGCCCCAGCATTTT. Its translation: CASTGTVGGNQPQHF.

V is TRBV4-1 and J is TRBJ2-7; D gene uncertain. The V gene lost 1 base and the J gene lost 3 bases, with 10 bases spanning the gap. The CDR3 extends over 14 amino acids. The germline gives CDR1 MGHRA, CDR2 YSYEKL. In DNA form, the CDR3 reads TGCGCCAGCAGCCAAGGGCTGTCAAACTACGAGCAGTACTTC. Protein product: CASSQGLSNYEQYF.

This chain connects TRBV19 to TRBJ2-3, with 12 bases that match TRBD1. With V trimmed by 3 bases and J by 11 bases, 9 bases remained unmatched. The CDR3 has 15 amino acids. Per the germline V gene, CDR1 is LNHDA and CDR2 is SQIVND (reference sequence). As DNA, the CDR3 is TGTGCCAGTAGTATCGGACCGGGACAGGGGGCCAGGCAGTATTTT. This encodes CASSIGPGQGARQYF.

The chain employs TRBV4-1 and TRBJ2-5; perhaps TRBD2 as D (7 bases). V was shortened by 1 base and J by 5 bases, with 11 bases between the two germline ends. Germline CDR1 is MGHRA and CDR2 is YSYEKL. The CDR3 length is 14 residues. The CDR3 spells CASSQGGGRETQYF. In DNA form, the CDR3 reads TGCGCCAGCAGCCAAGGGGGGGGCCGGGAGACCCAGTACTTC.

This chain connects TRBV10-3 to TRBJ2-1; a possible D gene is TRBD1 (6 bases). This CDR3 comprises 12 residues. From germline, CDR1 is ENHRY and CDR2 SYGVKD. Trimming cost V 6 bases and J 6 bases, with 9 bases left between them. CDR3 amino acids: CAISIQGNEQFF. In nucleotides, the CDR3 is TGTGCCATCAGCATACAGGGCAATGAGCAGTTCTTC.

The V call is TRBV4-2, the J call TRBJ2-5, with no clear D. This CDR3 has 14 residues. Germline V CDR1 and CDR2: LGHNA, YNFKEQ. Trimming removed 1 base at V and 1 base at J, with 7 bases between. CDR3 nucleotides: TGTGCCAGCAGCCAAGGGTTCGGCCAAGAGACCCAGTACTTC. Protein product: CASSQGFGQETQYF.

The chain has TRBV4-2 and TRBJ1-6; D is unresolved. The V and J ends lost 4 bases and 0 bases respectively, with 13 bases between them. CDR1 is LGHNA, CDR2 YNFKEQ, per germline. The CDR3 has 17 amino acids. CDR3 loop: CASSPSLKSSYNSPLHF. The CDR3 nucleotides read TGTGCCAGCAGCCCATCTTTGAAGAGCTCCTATAATTCACCCCTCCACTTT.